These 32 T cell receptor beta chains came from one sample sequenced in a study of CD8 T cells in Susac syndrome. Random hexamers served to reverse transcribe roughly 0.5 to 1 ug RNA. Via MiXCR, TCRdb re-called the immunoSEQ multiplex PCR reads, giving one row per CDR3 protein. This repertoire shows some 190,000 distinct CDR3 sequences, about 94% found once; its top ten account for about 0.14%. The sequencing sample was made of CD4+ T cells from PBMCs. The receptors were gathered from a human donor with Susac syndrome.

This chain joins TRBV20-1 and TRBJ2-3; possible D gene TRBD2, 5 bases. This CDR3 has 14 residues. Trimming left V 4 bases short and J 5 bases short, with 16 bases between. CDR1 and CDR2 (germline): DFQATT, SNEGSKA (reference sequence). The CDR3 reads CSAKTISDVDTQYF. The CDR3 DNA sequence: TGCAGTGCTAAGACTATTTCAGATGTAGATACGCAGTATTTT.

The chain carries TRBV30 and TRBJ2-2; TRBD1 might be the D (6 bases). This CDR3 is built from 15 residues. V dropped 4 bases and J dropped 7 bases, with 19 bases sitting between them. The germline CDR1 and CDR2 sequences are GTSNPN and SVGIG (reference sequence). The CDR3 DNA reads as TGTGCCTGGAACGCCGTCCAGGGGTCGAGCGGGGAGCTGTTTTTT. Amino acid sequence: CAWNAVQGSSGELFF.

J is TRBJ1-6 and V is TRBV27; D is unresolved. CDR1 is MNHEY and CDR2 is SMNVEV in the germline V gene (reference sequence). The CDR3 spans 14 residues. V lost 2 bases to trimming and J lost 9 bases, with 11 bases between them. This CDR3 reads CASSLPPGLSPLHF. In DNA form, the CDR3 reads TGTGCCAGCAGTTTACCCCCCGGCCTTTCACCCCTCCACTTT.

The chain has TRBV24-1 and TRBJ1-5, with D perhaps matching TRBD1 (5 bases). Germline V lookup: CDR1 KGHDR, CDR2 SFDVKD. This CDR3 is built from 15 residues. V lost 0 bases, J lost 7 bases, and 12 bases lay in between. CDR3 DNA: TGTGCCACCAGTGATTTGCAGGGTGTCGGGCAGCCCCAGCATTTT. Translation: CATSDLQGVGQPQHF.

CDR3 bases: TGCAGTGCTAGAGACCCGACGGGGGACAGGGGAGAACGTTGGGGCTACACCTTC. It codes for CSARDPTGDRGERWGYTF. The rearrangement joins TRBV20-1 to TRBJ1-2; TRBD1 aligns across 10 bases. This CDR3 comprises 18 residues. V lost 0 bases, J lost 8 bases, and 18 bases stayed unmatched. In germline, CDR1 is DFQATT, CDR2 SNEGSKA (reference sequence).

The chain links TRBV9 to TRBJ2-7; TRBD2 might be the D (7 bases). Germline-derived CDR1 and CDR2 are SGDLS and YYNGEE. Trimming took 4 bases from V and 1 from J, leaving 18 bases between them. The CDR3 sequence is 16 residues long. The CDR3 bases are TGTGCCAGCAGCATCCGAGGGGGGGGGACTTCCTACGAGCAGTACTTC. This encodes CASSIRGGGTSYEQYF.

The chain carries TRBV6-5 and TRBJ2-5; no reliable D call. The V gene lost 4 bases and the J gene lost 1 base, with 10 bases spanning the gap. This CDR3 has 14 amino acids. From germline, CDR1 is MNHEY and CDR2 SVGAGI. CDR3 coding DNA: TGTGCCAGCAGTTCTACTTCCCCCCAAGAGACCCAGTACTTC. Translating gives CASSSTSPQETQYF.

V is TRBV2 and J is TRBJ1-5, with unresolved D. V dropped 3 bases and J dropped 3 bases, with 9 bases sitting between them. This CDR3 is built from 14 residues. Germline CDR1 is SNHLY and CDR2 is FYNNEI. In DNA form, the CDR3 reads TGTGCCAGCAGTGAGTCACAGCACAATCAGCCCCAGCATTTT. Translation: CASSESQHNQPQHF.

The CDR3 region has the DNA TGCAGTGCCGGGGGGAAAGCCAAAAACATTCAGTACTTC. Translation: CSAGGKAKNIQYF. The rearrangement links TRBV20-1 to TRBJ2-4; 7 bases align to TRBD2. The CDR3 spans 13 residues. Germline CDR1 reads DFQATT; CDR2 reads SNEGSKA (reference sequence). The V and J ends lost 6 bases and 0 bases, in that order; junction bases with no gene match: 2.

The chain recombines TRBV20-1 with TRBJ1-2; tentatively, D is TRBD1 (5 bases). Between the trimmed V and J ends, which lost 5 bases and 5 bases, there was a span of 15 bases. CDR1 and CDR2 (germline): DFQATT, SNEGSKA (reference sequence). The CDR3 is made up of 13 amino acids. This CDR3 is CSAGQRAGYGYTF. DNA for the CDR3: TGCAGTGCTGGACAACGGGCTGGGTATGGCTACACCTTC.

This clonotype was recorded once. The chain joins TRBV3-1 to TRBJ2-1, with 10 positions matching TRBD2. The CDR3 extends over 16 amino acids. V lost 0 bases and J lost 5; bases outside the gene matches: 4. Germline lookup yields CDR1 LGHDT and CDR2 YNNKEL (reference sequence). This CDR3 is CASSQDPLAGDNEQFF. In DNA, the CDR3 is TGTGCCAGCAGCCAAGATCCCCTAGCGGGGGACAATGAGCAGTTCTTC.

The CDR3 is CAISESVWTQNYGYTF. The CDR3 coding sequence is TGTGCCATCAGTGAGTCGGTCTGGACGCAGAACTATGGCTACACCTTC. The chain recombines TRBV10-3 with TRBJ1-2; D gene uncertain. Trimming stripped 0 bases from V and 2 bases from J, with 13 bases between. This CDR3 is 16 amino acids long. Germline V gives CDR1 ENHRY, CDR2 SYGVKD.

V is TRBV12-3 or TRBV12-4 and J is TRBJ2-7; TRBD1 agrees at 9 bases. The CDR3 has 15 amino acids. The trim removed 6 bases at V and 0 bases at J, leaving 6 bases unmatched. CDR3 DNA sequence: TGTGCCAGCAGCCTGGGACAGGGCCGCTCCTACGAGCAGTACTTC. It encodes CASSLGQGRSYEQYF.

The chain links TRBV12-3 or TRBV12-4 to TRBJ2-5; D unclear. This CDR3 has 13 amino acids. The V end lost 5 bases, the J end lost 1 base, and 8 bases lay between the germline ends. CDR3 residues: CASSPHLQETQYF. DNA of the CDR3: TGTGCCAGCAGTCCCCACCTCCAAGAGACCCAGTACTTC.

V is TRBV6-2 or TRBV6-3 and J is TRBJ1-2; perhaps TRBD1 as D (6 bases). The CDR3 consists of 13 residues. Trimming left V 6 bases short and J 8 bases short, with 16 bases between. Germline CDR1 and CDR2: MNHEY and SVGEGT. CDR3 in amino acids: CASRLQAGDGYTF. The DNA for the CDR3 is TGTGCCAGCAGACTACAGGCAGGGGACGGCTACACCTTC.

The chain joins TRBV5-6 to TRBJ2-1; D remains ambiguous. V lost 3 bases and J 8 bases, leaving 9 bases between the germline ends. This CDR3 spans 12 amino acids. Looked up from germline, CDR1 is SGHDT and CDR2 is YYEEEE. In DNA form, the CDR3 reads TGTGCCAGCAGCTACCGTGCGTATGAGCAGTTCTTC. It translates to CASSYRAYEQFF.

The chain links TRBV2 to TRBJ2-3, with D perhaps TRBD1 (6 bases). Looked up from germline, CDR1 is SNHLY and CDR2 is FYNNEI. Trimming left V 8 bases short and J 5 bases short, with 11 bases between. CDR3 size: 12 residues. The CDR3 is CASLLGGDTQYF. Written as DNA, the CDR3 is TGTGCCAGCCTCCTAGGGGGAGATACGCAGTATTTT.

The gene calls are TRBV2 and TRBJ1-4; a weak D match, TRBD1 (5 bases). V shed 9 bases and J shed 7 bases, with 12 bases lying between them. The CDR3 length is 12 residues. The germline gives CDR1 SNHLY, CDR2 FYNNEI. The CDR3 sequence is CASSTESEKLFF. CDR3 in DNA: TGTGCCAGTTCGACAGAGAGTGAAAAACTGTTTTTT. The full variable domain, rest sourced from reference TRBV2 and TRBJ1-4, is EPEVTQTPSHQVTQMGQEVILRCVPISNHLYFYWYRQILGQKVEFLVSFYNNEISEKSEIFDDQFSVERPDGSNFTLKIRSTKLEDSAMYFCASSTESEKLFFGSGTQLSVL.

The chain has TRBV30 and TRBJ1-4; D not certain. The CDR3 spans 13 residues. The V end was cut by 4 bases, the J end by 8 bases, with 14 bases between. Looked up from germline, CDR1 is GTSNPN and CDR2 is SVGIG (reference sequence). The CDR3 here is CAWTVGMMEKLFF. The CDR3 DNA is TGTGCCTGGACGGTGGGGATGATGGAAAAACTGTTTTTT.

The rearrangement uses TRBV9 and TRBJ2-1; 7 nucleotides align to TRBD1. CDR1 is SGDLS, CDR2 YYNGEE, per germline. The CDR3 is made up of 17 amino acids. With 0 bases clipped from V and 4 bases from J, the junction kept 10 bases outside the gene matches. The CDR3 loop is CASSVGLVTGSYNEQFF. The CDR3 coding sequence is TGTGCCAGCAGCGTAGGACTGGTGACAGGGTCTTACAATGAGCAGTTCTTC.

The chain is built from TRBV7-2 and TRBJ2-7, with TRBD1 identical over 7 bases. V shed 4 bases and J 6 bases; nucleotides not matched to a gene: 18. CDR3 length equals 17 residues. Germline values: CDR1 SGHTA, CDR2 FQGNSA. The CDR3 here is CASSSLEALGQMTEQYF. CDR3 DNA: TGTGCCAGCAGCTCCTTGGAGGCCTTGGGACAGATGACCGAGCAGTACTTC.

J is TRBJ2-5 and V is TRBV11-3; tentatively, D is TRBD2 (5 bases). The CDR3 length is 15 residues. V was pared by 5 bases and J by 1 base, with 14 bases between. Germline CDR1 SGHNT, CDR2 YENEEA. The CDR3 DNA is TGTGCCAGCAGCCGAGCTAGCTGGGCCCAAGAGACCCAGTACTTC. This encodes CASSRASWAQETQYF.

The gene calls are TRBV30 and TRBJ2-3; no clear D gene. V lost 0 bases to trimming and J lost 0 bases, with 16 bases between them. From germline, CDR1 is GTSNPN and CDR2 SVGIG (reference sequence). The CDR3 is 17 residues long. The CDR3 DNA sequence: TGTGCCTGGAGTGTACTGGGGTCAGTCAGTAGCACAGATACGCAGTATTTT. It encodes CAWSVLGSVSSTDTQYF.

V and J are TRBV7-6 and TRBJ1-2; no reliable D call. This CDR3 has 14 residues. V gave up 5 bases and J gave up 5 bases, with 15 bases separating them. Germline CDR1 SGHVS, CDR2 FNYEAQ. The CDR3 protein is CASSPQPSLYGYTF. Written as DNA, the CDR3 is TGTGCCAGCAGCCCCCAGCCAAGTCTTTATGGCTACACCTTC.

CDR3 in amino acids: CASKNRPVAGLQETQYF. The DNA of the CDR3 is TGTGCCAGCAAAAACCGCCCTGTAGCGGGGCTCCAAGAGACCCAGTACTTC. The chain uses TRBV6-2 or TRBV6-3 and TRBJ2-5; 8 bases map to TRBD2. The V gene end was trimmed by 7 bases and the J gene end by 1 base; junction bases not matched to a gene: 14. Germline CDR1 is MNHEY and CDR2 is SVGEGT. The CDR3 has 17 amino acids.

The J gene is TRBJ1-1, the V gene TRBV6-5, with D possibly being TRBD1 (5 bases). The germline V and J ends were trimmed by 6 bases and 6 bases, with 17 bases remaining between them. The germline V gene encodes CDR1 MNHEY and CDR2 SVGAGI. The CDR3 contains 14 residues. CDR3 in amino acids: CASSPDRLSPEAFF. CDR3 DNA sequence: TGTGCCAGCAGCCCTGACAGACTTTCACCTGAAGCTTTCTTT.

The CDR3 coding sequence is TGCAGTGGGTTGGCGGGAAACACAGGGAAACTTGGCTACACCTTC. This translates into CSGLAGNTGKLGYTF. The chain links TRBV20-1 to TRBJ1-2, with D tentatively TRBD1 (6 bases). V was trimmed by 7 bases and J by 7 bases, leaving 25 bases between them. Germline assignment: CDR1 DFQATT and CDR2 SNEGSKA (reference sequence). The CDR3 totals 15 residues.

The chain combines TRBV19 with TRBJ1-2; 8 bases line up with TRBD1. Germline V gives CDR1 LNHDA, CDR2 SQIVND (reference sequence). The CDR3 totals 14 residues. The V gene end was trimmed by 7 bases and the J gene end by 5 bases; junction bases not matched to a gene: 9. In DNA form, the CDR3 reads TGTGCCAGTACCCGGAACGGACAGGGATATGGCTACACCTTC. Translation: CASTRNGQGYGYTF.

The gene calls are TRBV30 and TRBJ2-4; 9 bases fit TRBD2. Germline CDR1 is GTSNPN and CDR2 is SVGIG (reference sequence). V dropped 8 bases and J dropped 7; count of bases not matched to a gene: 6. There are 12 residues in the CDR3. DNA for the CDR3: TGTGCCGTCCTGGGACTAGCTAACATTCAGTACTTC. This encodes CAVLGLANIQYF.

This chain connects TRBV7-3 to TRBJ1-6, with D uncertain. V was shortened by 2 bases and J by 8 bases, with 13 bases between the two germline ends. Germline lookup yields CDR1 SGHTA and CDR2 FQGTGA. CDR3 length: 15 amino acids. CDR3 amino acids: CASSLDRGTDSPLHF. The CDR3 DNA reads TGTGCCAGCAGCTTAGACCGGGGAACAGATTCACCCCTCCACTTT.

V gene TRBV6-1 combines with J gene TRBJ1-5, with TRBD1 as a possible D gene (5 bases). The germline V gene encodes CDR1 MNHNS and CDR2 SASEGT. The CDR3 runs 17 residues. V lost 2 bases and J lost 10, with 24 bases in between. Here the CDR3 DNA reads TGTGCCAGCAGTGAACGGCCCGGGGCAGGGTCACGGGGTCCCCAGCATTTT. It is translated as CASSERPGAGSRGPQHF.

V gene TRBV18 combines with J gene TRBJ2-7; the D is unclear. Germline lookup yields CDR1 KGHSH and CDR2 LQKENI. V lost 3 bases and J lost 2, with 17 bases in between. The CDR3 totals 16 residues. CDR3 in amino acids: CASSPPFPEGTYEQYF. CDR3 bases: TGTGCCAGCTCACCCCCGTTCCCAGAAGGGACCTACGAGCAGTACTTC. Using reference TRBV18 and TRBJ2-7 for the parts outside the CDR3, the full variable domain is NAGVMQNPRHLVRRRGQEARLRCSPMKGHSHVYWYRQLPEEGLKFMVYLQKENIIDESGMPKERFSAEFPKEGPSILRIQQVVRGDSAAYFCASSPPFPEGTYEQYFGPGTRLTVT.